Sequencing of this TCR beta chain was carried out in a study of T cells in Graves' hyperthyroidism and ophthalmopathy. Study observations and caveats: Blood also contained most expanded thyroid clonotypes above 0.001.

Uncontrolled infections, other autoimmune diseases, pregnancy or lactation led to exclusion of patients. This clonotype was detected once. Its antigen is unidentified. Amplified TCR beta CDR3 regions came from RNA transcripts. First-round RT-PCR targeting the TCR CDR3 was performed with the HTBI primer set. Each CDR3 protein gets one entry after TCRdb re-called the multiplex PCR reads with MiXCR. The profile shows almost 600,000 distinct CDR3 sequences, 40% to 55% of them singletons. The CDR3 is 12 residues long. V trimming: 8 bases; J trimming: 5 bases; junction bases outside the gene matches: 4. The germline gives CDR1 DFQATT, CDR2 SNEGSKA (reference sequence).

This sequence was found in a woman aged 18-35 years with Graves' hyperthyroidism. This chain joins TRBV20-1 and TRBJ1-1; 11 bases align to TRBD1. Sequenced sample: peripheral blood or thyroid tissue (not recorded which). The CDR3 nucleotides read TGCAGTTGGGGACAGGGGGGGACTGAAGCTTTCTTT. This encodes CSWGQGGTEAFF.